The 27 T cell receptor beta chains reported below all come from one sample, sequenced in a study of blood T cell repertoires in COVID-19. TCRdb's table, derived via immunoSEQ multiplex PCR, lists solely in-frame clones and lacks some. The sample holds tens of thousands of clones, around 88% seen once. The sequenced material came from peripheral blood. The receptors stem from a man between 60 and 70 years old with acute or convalescent COVID-19.

This chain joins TRBV2 and TRBJ2-1; no definite D call. There are 14 residues in the CDR3. V lost 6 bases and J lost 7, with 16 bases in between. Germline V gene lookup returns CDR1 SNHLY and CDR2 FYNNEI. CDR3 in amino acids: CASRPSAVLNEQFF. CDR3 nucleotides: TGTGCCAGCAGACCCTCGGCGGTTTTGAATGAGCAGTTCTTC.

The chain uses TRBV11-2 and TRBJ1-3; 7 bases map to TRBD1. The V gene end was trimmed by 4 bases and the J gene end by 7 bases; junction bases not matched to a gene: 4. Looked up from germline, CDR1 is SGHAT and CDR2 is FQNNGV. This CDR3 region has 13 residues. The chain's CDR3 is CASSYLQGNTIYF. CDR3 DNA: TGTGCCAGCAGCTACCTACAGGGGAACACCATATATTTT.

The J gene is TRBJ2-7, the V gene TRBV28; D is uncertain. The CDR3 contains 12 residues. Between the trimmed V and J ends, which lost 2 bases and 3 bases, there was a span of 5 bases. Germline V gene sequence: CDR1 MDHEN, CDR2 SYDVKM. CDR3 amino acids: CASSLPGYEQYF. In nucleotides, the CDR3 is TGTGCCAGCAGTTTACCGGGCTACGAGCAGTACTTC.

This sequence joins TRBV5-1 and TRBJ2-2, with D possibly matching TRBD2 (6 bases). CDR1 and CDR2 from the germline V gene are SGHRS and YFSETQ. There are 14 residues in the CDR3. V gave up 7 bases and J gave up 2 bases, with 12 bases separating them. For the CDR3, the DNA is TGCGCCAGCGTCCCGGGGGTAAACACCGGGGAGCTGTTTTTT. Its protein is CASVPGVNTGELFF.

The chain couples TRBV28 to TRBJ2-7; TRBD1 matches at 8 bases. Unmatched junction bases numbered 10, after V lost 4 bases and J lost 2 bases. There are 16 residues in the CDR3. Germline V gene sequence: CDR1 MDHEN, CDR2 SYDVKM. The CDR3: CASSSIRGRVPYEQYF. The CDR3 nucleotides read TGTGCCAGCAGTTCTATCAGGGGGCGGGTTCCCTACGAGCAGTACTTC.

The chain links TRBV6-5 to TRBJ2-2, with 8 positions matching TRBD2. V trimming: 6 bases; J trimming: 2 bases; junction bases outside the gene matches: 5. Germline-derived CDR1 and CDR2 are MNHEY and SVGAGI. This CDR3 is 15 amino acids long. CDR3 sequence: CASRLLAVNTGELFF. The CDR3, as DNA: TGTGCCAGCAGATTACTAGCGGTAAACACCGGGGAGCTGTTTTTT.

The CDR3 protein is CASSLIAGGYNEQFF. CDR3 coding DNA: TGTGCCAGCAGTTTAATAGCGGGAGGCTACAATGAGCAGTTCTTC. The chain joins TRBV27 to TRBJ2-1; 10 nucleotides line up with TRBD2. In germline, CDR1 is MNHEY, CDR2 SMNVEV (reference sequence). The CDR3 extends over 15 amino acids. V lost 2 bases and J lost 3; bases outside the gene matches: 1.

The chain carries TRBV19 and TRBJ2-1; 9 bases align to TRBD2. The CDR3 loop spans 20 amino acids. Looked up from germline, CDR1 is LNHDA and CDR2 is SQIVND (reference sequence). V trimming: 6 bases; J trimming: 10 bases; junction bases outside the gene matches: 28. The CDR3 loop is CASRSRSPTMAGGPGGEQFF. The CDR3 region has the DNA TGTGCCAGTAGATCCCGCTCCCCTACCATGGCGGGAGGGCCGGGGGGAGAGCAGTTCTTC.

The chain recombines TRBV15 with TRBJ2-2; D is possibly TRBD1 (5 bases). Germline V gene data show CDR1 as LNHNV and CDR2 as YYDKDF (reference sequence). This CDR3 contains 15 residues. Deletions cut 4 bases from V and 5 bases from J, with 14 bases between. This CDR3 reads CATSITGDGTGELFF. In DNA, the CDR3 is TGTGCCACCAGCATAACAGGAGATGGAACCGGGGAGCTGTTTTTT.

This chain connects TRBV18 to TRBJ2-2; D not certain. Trimming stripped 6 bases from V and 0 bases from J, with 8 bases between. Germline CDR1 is KGHSH and CDR2 is LQKENI. The CDR3 extends over 14 amino acids. CDR3 in DNA: TGTGCCAGCTCGGCCACACCGAACACCGGGGAGCTGTTTTTT. This translates into CASSATPNTGELFF.

This rearrangement joins TRBV7-9 to TRBJ2-7; a weak D match, TRBD1 (6 bases). V gave up 2 bases and J gave up 2 bases, with 13 bases separating them. The germline V gene has CDR1 SEHNR and CDR2 FQNEAQ (reference sequence). The CDR3 runs to 15 residues. The DNA of the CDR3 is TGTGCCAGCAGCTTACAGACAGGAACAACCTACGAGCAGTACTTC. Encoded protein: CASSLQTGTTYEQYF.

J is TRBJ2-7 and V is TRBV4-1, with D possibly being TRBD2 (5 bases). V was pared by 4 bases and J by 4 bases, with 17 bases between. Germline CDR1 and CDR2: MGHRA and YSYEKL. This CDR3 spans 15 amino acids. The CDR3 sequence: CASSRVTMTPYEQYF. In DNA, the CDR3 is TGCGCCAGCAGCCGCGTGACTATGACTCCTTACGAGCAGTACTTC.

The chain combines TRBV19 with TRBJ1-2; possibly TRBD1 for D (5 bases). V was trimmed by 4 bases and J by 3 bases, leaving 21 bases between them. The CDR3 is 17 amino acids. CDR1 and CDR2 (germline): LNHDA, SQIVND (reference sequence). DNA for the CDR3: TGTGCCAGTAGTAGGGGACTAAATCCTCACGGTTACTATGGCTACACCTTC. Its protein product is CASSRGLNPHGYYGYTF.

This sequence joins TRBV5-5 and TRBJ1-3; D is uncertain. This CDR3 has 14 amino acids. The V gene lost 4 bases and the J gene lost 0 bases, with 8 bases spanning the gap. CDR1 is SGHKS and CDR2 is YYEKEE in the germline V gene (reference sequence). CDR3 amino acids: CASSIHYSGNTIYF. In DNA form, the CDR3 reads TGTGCCAGCAGCATACACTACTCTGGAAACACCATATATTTT.

The rearrangement uses TRBV11-1 and TRBJ1-5; 10 nucleotides match TRBD1. The CDR3 contains 15 residues. The germline CDR1 and CDR2 sequences are SGHAT and FQDESV (reference sequence). V lost 5 bases and J lost 4; bases outside the gene matches: 5. The CDR3 loop is CASSPGQGKNQPQHF. The CDR3 bases are TGTGCCAGCAGCCCGGGACAGGGGAAAAATCAGCCCCAGCATTTT.

The chain couples TRBV19 to TRBJ2-7, with 13 bases fitting TRBD2. Trimming removed 10 bases from V and 6 bases from J; junction bases left unmatched: 6. The germline V gene has CDR1 LNHDA and CDR2 SQIVND (reference sequence). This CDR3 spans 13 amino acids. The chain's CDR3 is CATRRLAGGEQYF. The CDR3 bases are TGTGCCACCAGACGACTAGCGGGAGGCGAGCAGTACTTC.

The CDR3 region has the DNA TGTGCCAGCTCAGATAGGAGCCCCTACGAGCAGTACTTC. Encoded protein: CASSDRSPYEQYF. The chain uses TRBV18 and TRBJ2-7; D is ambiguous. The CDR3 totals 13 residues. The germline V gene encodes CDR1 KGHSH and CDR2 LQKENI. V was clipped by 5 bases and J by 2 bases, with 10 bases between them.

The chain carries TRBV18 and TRBJ1-1; 7 bases align to TRBD1. The CDR3 contains 13 residues. The V gene end was trimmed by 5 bases and the J gene end by 1 base; junction bases not matched to a gene: 1. Germline loops: CDR1 KGHSH, CDR2 LQKENI. The CDR3, as DNA: TGTGCCAGCTCAGGGACAGAGAACACTGAAGCTTTCTTT. It translates to CASSGTENTEAFF.

V gene TRBV29-1 combines with J gene TRBJ1-4, with a tentative D call TRBD1 (6 bases). The CDR3 loop spans 14 amino acids. The V end lost 7 bases, the J end lost 5 bases, and 17 bases lay between the germline ends. Germline CDR1 SQVTM, CDR2 ANQGSEA. DNA for the CDR3: TGCAGCGGGTTGGGGGGGACATTCAATGAAAAACTGTTTTTT. It yields the protein CSGLGGTFNEKLFF.

The chain combines TRBV5-1 with TRBJ1-1; D ambiguous. CDR3 length: 14 amino acids. Trimming pared 6 bases from V and 0 bases from J, leaving 12 bases between. The germline V gene encodes CDR1 SGHRS and CDR2 YFSETQ. The CDR3 DNA follows: TGCGCCAGCACCCTGGCTGGGCTGAACACTGAAGCTTTCTTT. It translates to CASTLAGLNTEAFF.

The chain has TRBV3-1 (or the pseudogene TRBV3-2) and TRBJ2-7, with D perhaps matching TRBD2 (5 bases). The V end was cut by 3 bases, the J end by 6 bases, with 9 bases between. Germline V lookup: CDR1 LGHDT, CDR2 YNNKEL (reference sequence). The length of the CDR3 is 12 residues. CDR3 bases: TGTGCCAGCAGCCACCGGGGTTCCGAGCAGTACTTC. Residues: CASSHRGSEQYF.

A single count supports this clone. The chain is built from TRBV28 and TRBJ1-6; TRBD1 matches at 9 bases. Germline CDR1 and CDR2: MDHEN and SYDVKM. The CDR3 runs to 16 residues. V lost 5 bases and J lost 7; bases outside the gene matches: 9. The CDR3 DNA follows: TGTGCCAGCAGTCCCGAGGGACAGGGAACCAATTCACCCCTCCACTTT. Translated, it gives CASSPEGQGTNSPLHF.

J is TRBJ1-2 and V is TRBV5-1; D remains ambiguous. V lost 3 bases to trimming and J lost 5 bases, with 17 bases between them. The CDR3 contains 15 residues. The germline CDR1 and CDR2 sequences are SGHRS and YFSETQ. CDR3 sequence (DNA): TGCGCCAGCAGCTCCCGGTCGGGGTCGGGTTATGGCTACACCTTC. As protein: CASSSRSGSGYGYTF.

The V gene is TRBV5-1, the J gene TRBJ2-7, with 7 bases matching TRBD1. The junction had 0 bases not matched to a gene; V was cut back by 3 bases and J by 0 bases. The CDR3 covers 13 residues. Germline assignment: CDR1 SGHRS and CDR2 YFSETQ. The CDR3: CASSWTGSYEQYF. The CDR3 DNA reads as TGCGCCAGCAGCTGGACAGGCTCCTACGAGCAGTACTTC.

This chain connects TRBV7-2 to TRBJ2-1, with 9 positions matching TRBD2. V lost 5 bases to trimming and J lost 7 bases; unmatched junction nucleotides: 9. The CDR3 runs to 15 residues. CDR1 is SGHTA, CDR2 FQGNSA, per germline. The CDR3 DNA follows: TGTGCCAGCAGCAAGAGGACTAGCGAGACAAATGAGCAGTTCTTC. Residues: CASSKRTSETNEQFF. The entire variable domain, with the rest obtained from reference TRBV7-2 and TRBJ2-1, is as follows: GAGVSQSPSNKVTEKGKDVELRCDPISGHTALYWYRQSLGQGLEFLIYFQGNSAPDKSGLPSDRFSAERTGGSVSTLTIQRTQQEDSAVYLCASSKRTSETNEQFFGPGTRLTVL.

The rearrangement links TRBV10-1 to TRBJ1-1; D is unresolved. Trimming left V 0 bases short and J 7 bases short, with 9 bases between. CDR1 is WNHNN, CDR2 SYGVQD, per germline (reference sequence). The CDR3 spans 13 residues. The CDR3 sequence: CASSESKRDEAFF. As DNA, the CDR3 is TGCGCCAGCAGTGAGTCGAAGAGGGATGAAGCTTTCTTT.

The J gene is TRBJ2-2, the V gene TRBV27; TRBD1 might be the D (5 bases). The V gene lost 6 bases and the J gene lost 4 bases, with 15 bases spanning the gap. Per germline, CDR1 MNHEY and CDR2 SMNVEV (reference sequence). The CDR3 sequence is 15 residues long. DNA of the CDR3: TGTGCCAGCAGACCAAGCAGGGTGCCCACCGGGGAGCTGTTTTTT. Protein sequence: CASRPSRVPTGELFF.